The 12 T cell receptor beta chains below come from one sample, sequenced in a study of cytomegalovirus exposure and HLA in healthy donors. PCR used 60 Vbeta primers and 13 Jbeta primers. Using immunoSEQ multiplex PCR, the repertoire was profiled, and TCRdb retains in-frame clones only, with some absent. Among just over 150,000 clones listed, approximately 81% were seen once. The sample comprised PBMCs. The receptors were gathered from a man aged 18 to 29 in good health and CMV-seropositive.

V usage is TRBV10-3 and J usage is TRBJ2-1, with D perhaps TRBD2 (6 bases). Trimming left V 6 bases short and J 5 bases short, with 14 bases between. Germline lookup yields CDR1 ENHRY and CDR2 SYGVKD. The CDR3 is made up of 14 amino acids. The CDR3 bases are TGTGCCATCAGGGGGGGTGAGGCGGACAATGAGCAGTTCTTC. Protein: CAIRGGEADNEQFF.

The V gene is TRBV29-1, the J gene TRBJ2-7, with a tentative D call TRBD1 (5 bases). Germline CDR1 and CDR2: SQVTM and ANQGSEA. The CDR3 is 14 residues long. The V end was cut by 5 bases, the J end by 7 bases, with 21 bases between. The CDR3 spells CSVKRQGRSDEQYF. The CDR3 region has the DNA TGCAGCGTTAAACGGCAGGGAAGGTCTGATGAGCAGTACTTC.

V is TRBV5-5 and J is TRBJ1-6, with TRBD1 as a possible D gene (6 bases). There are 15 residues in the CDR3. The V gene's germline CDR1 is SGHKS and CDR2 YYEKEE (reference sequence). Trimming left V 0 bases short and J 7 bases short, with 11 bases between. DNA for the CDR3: TGTGCCAGCAGCTTGGAGCCAGGGACAAATTCACCCCTCCACTTT. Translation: CASSLEPGTNSPLHF.

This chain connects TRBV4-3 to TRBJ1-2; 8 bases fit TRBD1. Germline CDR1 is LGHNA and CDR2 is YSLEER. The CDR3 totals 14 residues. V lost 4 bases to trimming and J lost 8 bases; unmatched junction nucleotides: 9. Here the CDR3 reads CASSPGQGFFGYTF. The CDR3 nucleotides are TGCGCCAGCAGCCCCGGACAGGGTTTTTTCGGCTACACCTTC.

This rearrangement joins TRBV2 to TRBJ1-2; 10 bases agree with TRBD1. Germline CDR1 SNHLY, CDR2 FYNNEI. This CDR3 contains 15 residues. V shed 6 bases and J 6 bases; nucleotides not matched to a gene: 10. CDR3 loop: CASRGDRGQYHGYTF. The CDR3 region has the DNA TGTGCCAGCAGGGGGGACAGGGGACAGTATCATGGCTACACCTTC.

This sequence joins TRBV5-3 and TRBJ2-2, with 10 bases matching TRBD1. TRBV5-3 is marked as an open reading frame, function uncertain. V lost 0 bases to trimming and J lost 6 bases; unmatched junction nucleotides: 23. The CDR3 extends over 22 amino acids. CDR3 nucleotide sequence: TGTGCCAGAAGCTTGGATATGGGAACCGGGACAGGGGATAGAAAGGGACCCGGGGAGCTGTTTTTT. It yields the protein CARSLDMGTGTGDRKGPGELFF.

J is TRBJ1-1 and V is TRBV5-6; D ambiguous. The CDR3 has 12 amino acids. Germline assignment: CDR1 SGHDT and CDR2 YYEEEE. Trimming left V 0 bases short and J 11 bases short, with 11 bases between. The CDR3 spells CASSLGVGGAFF. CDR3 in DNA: TGTGCCAGCAGCTTGGGGGTCGGAGGGGCTTTCTTT.

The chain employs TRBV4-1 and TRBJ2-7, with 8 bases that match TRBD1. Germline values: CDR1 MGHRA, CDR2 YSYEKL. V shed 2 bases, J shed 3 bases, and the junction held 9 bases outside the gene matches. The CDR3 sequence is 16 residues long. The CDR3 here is CASSQRFPGGYYEQYF. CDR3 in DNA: TGCGCCAGCAGCCAACGTTTTCCAGGGGGCTACTACGAGCAGTACTTC.

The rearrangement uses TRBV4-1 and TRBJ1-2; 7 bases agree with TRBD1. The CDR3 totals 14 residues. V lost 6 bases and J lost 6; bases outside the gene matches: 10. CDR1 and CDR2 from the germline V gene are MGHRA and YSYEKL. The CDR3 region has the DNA TGCGCCAGCAGTCGCACAGGGGCCGCTGATGGCTACACCTTC. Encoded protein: CASSRTGAADGYTF.

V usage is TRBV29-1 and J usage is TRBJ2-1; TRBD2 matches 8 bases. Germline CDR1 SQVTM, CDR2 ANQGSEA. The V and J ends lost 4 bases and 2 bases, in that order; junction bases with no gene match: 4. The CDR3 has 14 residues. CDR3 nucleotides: TGCAGCGTTGGCTCGGGGGGGACCTACAATGAGCAGTTCTTC. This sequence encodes CSVGSGGTYNEQFF.

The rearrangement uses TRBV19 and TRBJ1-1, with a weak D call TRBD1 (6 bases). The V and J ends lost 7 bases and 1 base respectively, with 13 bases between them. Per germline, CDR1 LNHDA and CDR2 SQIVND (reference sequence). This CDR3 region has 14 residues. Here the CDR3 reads CASTDRGANTEAFF. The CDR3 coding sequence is TGTGCCAGTACCGATCGGGGGGCGAACACTGAAGCTTTCTTT.

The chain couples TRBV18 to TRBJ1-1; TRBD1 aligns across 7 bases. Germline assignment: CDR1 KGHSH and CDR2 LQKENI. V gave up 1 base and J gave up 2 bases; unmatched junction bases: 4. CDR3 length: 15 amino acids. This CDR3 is CASSPQTGKNTEAFF. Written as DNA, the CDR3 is TGTGCCAGCTCACCACAGACAGGGAAAAACACTGAAGCTTTCTTT.